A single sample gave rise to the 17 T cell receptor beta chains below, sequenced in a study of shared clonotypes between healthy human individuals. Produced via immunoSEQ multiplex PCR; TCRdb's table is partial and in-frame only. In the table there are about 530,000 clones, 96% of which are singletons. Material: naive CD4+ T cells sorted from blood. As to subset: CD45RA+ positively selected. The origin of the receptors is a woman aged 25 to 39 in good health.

CDR3 region: CASSHPGTGTEQYF. In nucleotides, the CDR3 is TGCGCCAGCAGCCACCCCGGGACAGGGACCGAGCAGTACTTC. This chain uses TRBV4-1 with TRBJ2-7; 9 nucleotides match TRBD1. The CDR3 sequence is 14 residues long. J lost 6 bases, V lost 3 bases, and 6 bases had no gene match. Germline assignment: CDR1 MGHRA and CDR2 YSYEKL.

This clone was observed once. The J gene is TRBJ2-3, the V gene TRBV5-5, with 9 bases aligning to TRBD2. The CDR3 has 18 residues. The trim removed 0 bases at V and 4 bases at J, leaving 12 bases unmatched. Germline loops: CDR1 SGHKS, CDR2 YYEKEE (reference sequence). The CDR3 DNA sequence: TGTGCCAGCAGCTTGGCCTTGGCTAGCGGGATTGTCGCAGATACGCAGTATTTT. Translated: CASSLALASGIVADTQYF.

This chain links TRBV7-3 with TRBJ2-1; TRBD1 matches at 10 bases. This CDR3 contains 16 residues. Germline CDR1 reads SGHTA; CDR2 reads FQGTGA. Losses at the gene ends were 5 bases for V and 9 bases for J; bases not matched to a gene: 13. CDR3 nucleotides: TGTGCCAGCAGCCAAAAAGCCGGGACAGGGGTCAGTGAGCAGTTCTTC. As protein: CASSQKAGTGVSEQFF.

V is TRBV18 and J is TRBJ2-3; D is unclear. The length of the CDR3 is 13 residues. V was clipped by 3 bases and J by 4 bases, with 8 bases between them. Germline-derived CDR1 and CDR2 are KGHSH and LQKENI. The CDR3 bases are TGTGCCAGCTCACCCTTCACCGCAGATACGCAGTATTTT. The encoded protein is CASSPFTADTQYF.

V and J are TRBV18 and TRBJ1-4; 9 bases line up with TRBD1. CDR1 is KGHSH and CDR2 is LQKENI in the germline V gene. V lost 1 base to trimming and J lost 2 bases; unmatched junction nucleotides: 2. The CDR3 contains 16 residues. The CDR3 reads CASSPRTGGTNEKLFF. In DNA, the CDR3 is TGTGCCAGCTCACCACGCACAGGGGGCACTAATGAAAAACTGTTTTTT. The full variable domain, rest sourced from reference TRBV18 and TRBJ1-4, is NAGVMQNPRHLVRRRGQEARLRCSPMKGHSHVYWYRQLPEEGLKFMVYLQKENIIDESGMPKERFSAEFPKEGPSILRIQQVVRGDSAAYFCASSPRTGGTNEKLFFGSGTQLSVL.

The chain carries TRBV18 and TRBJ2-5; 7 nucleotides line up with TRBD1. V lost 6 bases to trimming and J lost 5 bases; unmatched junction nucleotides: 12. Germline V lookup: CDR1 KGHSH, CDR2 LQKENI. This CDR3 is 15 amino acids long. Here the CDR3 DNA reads TGTGCCAGCTCCCTCCTTGACAGGGTCGGCGAGACCCAGTACTTC. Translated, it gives CASSLLDRVGETQYF.

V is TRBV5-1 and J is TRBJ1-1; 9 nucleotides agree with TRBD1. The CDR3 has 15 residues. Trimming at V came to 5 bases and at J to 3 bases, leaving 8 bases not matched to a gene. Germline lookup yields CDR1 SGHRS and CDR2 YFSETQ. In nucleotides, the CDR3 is TGCGCCAGCAGGCCTCCGGGACAGGGATACACTGAAGCTTTCTTT. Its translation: CASRPPGQGYTEAFF.

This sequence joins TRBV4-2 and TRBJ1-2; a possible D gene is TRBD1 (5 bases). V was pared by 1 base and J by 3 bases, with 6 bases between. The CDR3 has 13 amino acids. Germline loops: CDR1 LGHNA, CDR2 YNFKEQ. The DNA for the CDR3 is TGTGCCAGCAGCCAAGCGACAGACTATGGCTACACCTTC. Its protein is CASSQATDYGYTF.

The CDR3 here is CAISELDSTYEQYF. In DNA, the CDR3 is TGTGCCATCAGTGAATTGGACAGTACCTACGAGCAGTACTTC. This chain links TRBV10-3 with TRBJ2-7; the D gene is possibly TRBD1 (6 bases). Germline-derived CDR1 and CDR2 are ENHRY and SYGVKD. Trimming left V 3 bases short and J 2 bases short, with 11 bases between. The CDR3 totals 14 residues.

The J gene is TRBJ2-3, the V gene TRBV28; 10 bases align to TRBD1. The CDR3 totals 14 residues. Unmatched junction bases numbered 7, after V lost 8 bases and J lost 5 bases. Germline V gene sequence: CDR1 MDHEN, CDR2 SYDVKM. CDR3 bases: TGTGCCAGCCGTAGGGACAGGGGAGGAGATACGCAGTATTTT. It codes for CASRRDRGGDTQYF.

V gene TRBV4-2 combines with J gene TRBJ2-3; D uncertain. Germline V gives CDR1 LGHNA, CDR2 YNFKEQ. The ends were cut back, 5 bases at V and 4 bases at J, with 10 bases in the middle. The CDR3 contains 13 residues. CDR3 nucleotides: TGTGCCAGCAGCACCCACCCACCAGATACGCAGTATTTT. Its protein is CASSTHPPDTQYF.

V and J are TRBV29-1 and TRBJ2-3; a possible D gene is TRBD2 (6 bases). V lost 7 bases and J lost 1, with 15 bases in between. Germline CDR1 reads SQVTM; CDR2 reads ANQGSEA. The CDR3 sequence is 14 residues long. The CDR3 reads CSARPVAGTDTQYF. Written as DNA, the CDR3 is TGCAGCGCCCGTCCGGTAGCGGGCACAGATACGCAGTATTTT.

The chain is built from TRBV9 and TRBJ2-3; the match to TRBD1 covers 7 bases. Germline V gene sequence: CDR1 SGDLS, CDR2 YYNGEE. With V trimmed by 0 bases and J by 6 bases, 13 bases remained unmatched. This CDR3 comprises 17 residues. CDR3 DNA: TGTGCCAGCAGCGTAGCTCGAAGGACACAGGGGCGGGATACGCAGTATTTT. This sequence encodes CASSVARRTQGRDTQYF.

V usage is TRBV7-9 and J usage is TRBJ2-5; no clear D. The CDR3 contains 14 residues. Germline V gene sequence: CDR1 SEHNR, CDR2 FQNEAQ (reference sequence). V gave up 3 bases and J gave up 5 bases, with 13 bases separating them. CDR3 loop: CASSFEPFGETQYF. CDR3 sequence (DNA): TGTGCCAGCAGCTTTGAACCGTTCGGGGAGACCCAGTACTTC.

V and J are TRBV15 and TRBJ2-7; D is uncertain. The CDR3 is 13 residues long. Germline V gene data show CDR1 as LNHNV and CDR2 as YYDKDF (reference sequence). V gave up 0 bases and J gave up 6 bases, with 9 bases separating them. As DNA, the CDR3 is TGTGCCACCAGCAGAGATTGGAAGTCCGAGCAGTACTTC. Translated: CATSRDWKSEQYF.

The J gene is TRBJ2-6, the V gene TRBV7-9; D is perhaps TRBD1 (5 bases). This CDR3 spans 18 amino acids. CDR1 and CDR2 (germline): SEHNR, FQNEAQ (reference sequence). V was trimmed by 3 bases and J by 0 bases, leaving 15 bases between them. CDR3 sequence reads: CASSLGIGASSGANVLTF. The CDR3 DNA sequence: TGTGCCAGCAGCTTGGGGATAGGGGCTAGCTCTGGGGCCAACGTCCTGACTTTC.

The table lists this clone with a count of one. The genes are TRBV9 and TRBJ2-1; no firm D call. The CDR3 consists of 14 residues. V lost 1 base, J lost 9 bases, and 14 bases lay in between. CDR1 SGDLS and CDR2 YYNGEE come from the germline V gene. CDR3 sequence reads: CASSVLSEPIEQFF. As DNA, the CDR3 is TGTGCCAGCAGCGTACTTTCAGAGCCCATTGAGCAGTTCTTC.